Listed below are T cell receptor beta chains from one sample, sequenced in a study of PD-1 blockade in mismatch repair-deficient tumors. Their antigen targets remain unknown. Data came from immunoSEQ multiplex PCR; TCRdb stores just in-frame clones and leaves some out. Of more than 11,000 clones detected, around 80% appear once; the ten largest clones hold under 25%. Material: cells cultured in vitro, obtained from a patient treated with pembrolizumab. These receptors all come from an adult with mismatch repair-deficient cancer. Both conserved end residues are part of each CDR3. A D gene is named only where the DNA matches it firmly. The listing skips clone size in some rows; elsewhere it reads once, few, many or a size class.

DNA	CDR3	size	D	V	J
TGTGCCAGCAGTGAAGGGGGGGAGTACACCCACGAGCAGTACTTC	CASSEGGEYTHEQYF	few	.	TRBV9	TRBJ2-7
TGCGCCAGCAGCTTAATACAGGGTTCTGACATTCAGTACTTC	CASSLIQGSDIQYF	.	.	TRBV5-1	TRBJ2-4
TGCGCCAGCAGCTTGGCTGCGATCCCAGAGACCCAGTACTTC	CASSLAAIPETQYF	.	.	TRBV5-1	TRBJ2-5
TGTGCCAGCAGCGTCCACACAGATACGCAGTATTTT	CASSVHTDTQYF	.	.	TRBV9	TRBJ2-3
TGTGCCAGCACCATCCCGGACACGAACTTCGCTGGCTACACCTTC	CASTIPDTNFAGYTF	once	.	TRBV28	TRBJ1-2
TGCGCCAGCAGCCCGGGGACATCCCCCTACGAGCAGTACTTC	CASSPGTSPYEQYF	.	.	TRBV10-1	TRBJ2-7
TGTGCCAGCAGCTCAGGACTAGCGGGCTACTCCTACGAGCAGTACTTC	CASSSGLAGYSYEQYF	.	TRBD2	TRBV13	TRBJ2-7
TGTGCCAGCAGCCGGGGTGGCTCTGGGGCCAACGTCCTGACTTTC	CASSRGGSGANVLTF	.	.	TRBV9	TRBJ2-6
TGTGCCAGCAGCCTGGACAGGGGGCGGAACGAGCAGTACTTC	CASSLDRGRNEQYF	.	TRBD1	TRBV5-6	TRBJ2-7
TGTGCCAGCAGTCGGAGCGGGGGCTCCTACGAGCAGTACTTC	CASSRSGGSYEQYF	.	TRBD2	TRBV5-4	TRBJ2-7
TGTGCCAGCAGCTTAGCAGGGGGGAGGGATGGCTACACCTTC	CASSLAGGRDGYTF	.	TRBD1	TRBV11-2	TRBJ1-2
TGTGCCAGCAGCCAAGTTAAGCCTCCCCTCGAGCAGTACTTC	CASSQVKPPLEQYF	.	.	TRBV4-2	TRBJ2-7
TGTGCCAGCAGTGCGGCGAGTAGCGGGAGAGTGCTATCGGACGAGCAGTACTTC	CASSAASSGRVLSDEQYF	.	TRBD2	TRBV2	TRBJ2-7
TGCAGCGTTGAACTCGGATACGAAAAACTGTTTTTT	CSVELGYEKLFF	.	.	TRBV29-1	TRBJ1-4
TGTGCCAGCAGTCCTATAGCGGGAGGGCCTGGATCCAATGAGCAGTTCTTC	CASSPIAGGPGSNEQFF	.	TRBD2	TRBV28	TRBJ2-1
TGTGCCAGCAGCTTGGATTTGACAGGTGACACTGAAGCTTTCTTT	CASSLDLTGDTEAFF	.	.	TRBV5-4	TRBJ1-1
TGTGCCAGTAGTATAGCCAGGACAGAGGCTATGATCACTGAAGCTTTCTTT	CASSIARTEAMITEAFF	.	.	TRBV19	TRBJ1-1
TGCGCCAGCAGCCTGAGGTCCGGCTCTGGGGCCAACGTCCTGACTTTC	CASSLRSGSGANVLTF	.	.	TRBV5-1	TRBJ2-6
TGCGCCAGCAATACGGGAGATCTAGACGAGCAGTACTTC	CASNTGDLDEQYF	.	.	TRBV4-1	TRBJ2-7
TGTGCCAGCAGCCAGGCGGTTGGCCTCTCAGAAAATGAGCAGTTCTTC	CASSQAVGLSENEQFF	.	.	TRBV14	TRBJ2-1
TGTGCCAGCTCACCACTCCTAGCGGGAGGGGGTGAGCAGTTCTTC	CASSPLLAGGGEQFF	.	TRBD2	TRBV18	TRBJ2-1
TGTGCCAGCTCCGGGTCTCTCCTCTCGCAGTATTTT	CASSGSLLSQYF	.	.	TRBV19	TRBJ2-3
TGTGCCAGCAGTTACTCGCCCAATGGAGCTGCCAATGAGCAGTTCTTC	CASSYSPNGAANEQFF	.	.	TRBV6-5	TRBJ2-1
TGTGCCAGCAGCTTAGGGAGGACAGGCCCGCTACACGAGCAGTACTTC	CASSLGRTGPLHEQYF	.	TRBD1	TRBV7-2	TRBJ2-7
TGCGCCAGCAGCCAAGATCTGTCCAAGACATCTAACTATGGCTACACCTTC	CASSQDLSKTSNYGYTF	.	.	TRBV4-1	TRBJ1-2
TGTGCCAGCGGCGCGAGCAATCAGCCCCAGCATTTT	CASGASNQPQHF	.	.	TRBV28	TRBJ1-5
TGTGCCAGCAGCTTAGCCCACGGGGGCACTGAAGCTTTCTTT	CASSLAHGGTEAFF	.	.	TRBV11-2	TRBJ1-1
TGTGCCAGCAGTACCGGGACGCAGGCCTCGGGCACTGAAGCTTTCTTT	CASSTGTQASGTEAFF	.	.	TRBV28	TRBJ1-1
TGTGCCAGCAGCGACAGTGAGGGCTACACCTTC	CASSDSEGYTF	.	.	TRBV6-6	TRBJ1-2
TGCGCCAGCAGCGTTGGGTCGGGCGAGACCCAGTACTTC	CASSVGSGETQYF	once	.	TRBV5-1	TRBJ2-5
TGTGCCAGCAGCCAAGATTACGGCTATAATTCACCCCTCCACTTT	CASSQDYGYNSPLHF	.	.	TRBV14	TRBJ1-6
TGTGCCAGCAGTTTCAGGGGTGCGCCTTTCTTT	CASSFRGAPFF	.	.	TRBV28	TRBJ1-1
TGTGCCAGCAGCTTACTTCACTGGGATGGCTACACCTTC	CASSLLHWDGYTF	.	.	TRBV11-2	TRBJ1-2
TGTGCCAGCAGCCCCCTGGGACAGCAGTTTGGCTACACCTTC	CASSPLGQQFGYTF	.	TRBD1	TRBV27	TRBJ1-2
TGTGCCACCAGCCGGGGGGAGACCCAGTACTTC	CATSRGETQYF	.	.	TRBV15	TRBJ2-5
TGTGCCAGCAGCGTAGGCCCAGGGGCTGGAAACACCATATATTTT	CASSVGPGAGNTIYF	.	.	TRBV9	TRBJ1-3
TGTGCCAGCAGCCTAGAAAAATTCTACAATGAGCAGTTCTTC	CASSLEKFYNEQFF	few	.	TRBV11-1	TRBJ2-1
TGTGCCAGCAGCTTAAGGCCCGGACTAGCGAGAGAGACCCAGTACTTC	CASSLRPGLARETQYF	.	TRBD2	TRBV7-8	TRBJ2-5
TGTGCCAGCAGACGTCCTAATGAAAAACTGTTTTTT	CASRRPNEKLFF	.	.	TRBV28	TRBJ1-4
TGTGCCAGCAGCCCGCGTCAAGAGCAGTACTTC	CASSPRQEQYF	.	.	TRBV11-2	TRBJ2-7
TGTGCCACCAGCAGAGAAGGGGCCTACGAGCAGTACTTC	CATSREGAYEQYF	.	.	TRBV15	TRBJ2-7
TGTGCCAGCAAAGTGACAGGGCGCTACGAGCAGTACTTC	CASKVTGRYEQYF	medium-sized	TRBD1	TRBV28	TRBJ2-7